The T cell receptor beta chain described here comes from a study of CD8 T cells in Susac syndrome. Sequencing targeted TCR beta in blood CD8+ and CD4+ T cells. RNA, at about 0.45 to 1 ug, was reverse transcribed with random hexamers. Each CDR3 protein is one row after TCRdb ran MiXCR on the immunoSEQ multiplex PCR reads. The data hold 80,000 to 90,000 distinct CDR3 sequences, with approximately 95% observed a single time. CDR1 and CDR2 (germline): SGHDT, YYEEEE. After removal of 1 base from V and 5 bases from J, the junction contained 8 bases not matched to a gene. The CDR3 is made up of 15 amino acids.

The J gene is TRBJ2-5, the V gene TRBV5-6; 7 bases map to TRBD2. Sequenced material: CD8+ T cells from PBMCs. The source of this sequence is a human donor with Susac syndrome. The CDR3 DNA is TGTGCCAGCAGCTTGAGCCGGGAGGCCTGGGAGACCCAGTACTTC. Its translation: CASSLSREAWETQYF.